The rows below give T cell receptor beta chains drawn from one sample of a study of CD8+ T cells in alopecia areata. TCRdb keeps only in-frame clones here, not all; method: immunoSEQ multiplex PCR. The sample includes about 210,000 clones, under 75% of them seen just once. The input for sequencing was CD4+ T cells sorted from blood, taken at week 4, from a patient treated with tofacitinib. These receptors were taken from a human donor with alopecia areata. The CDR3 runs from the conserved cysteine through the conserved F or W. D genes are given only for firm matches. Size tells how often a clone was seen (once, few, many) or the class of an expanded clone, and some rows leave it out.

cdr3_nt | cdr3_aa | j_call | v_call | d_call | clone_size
TGTGCCACCCGGCTGGGAGGGAAGGGCGAGCAGTACTTC | CATRLGGKGEQYF | TRBJ2-7 | TRBV27 | TRBD2 | once
TGCAGCGTTGGCAGGCCCTCGGGTGAGCAGTACTTC | CSVGRPSGEQYF | TRBJ2-7 | TRBV29-1 | - | -
TGCGCCAGCAGCTTGGGAGCATCCGGGGGGCCCAACAATGAGCAGTTCTTC | CASSLGASGGPNNEQFF | TRBJ2-1 | TRBV5-1 | - | -
TGCGCCAGCTCCCGGACGGAGAACACTGAAGCTTTCTTT | CASSRTENTEAFF | TRBJ1-1 | TRBV5-1 | - | -
TGTGCCACCAGCAGACGCGACAGGGAAGAGACCCAGTACTTC | CATSRRDREETQYF | TRBJ2-5 | TRBV15 | TRBD1 | -
TGTGCCTGGAGTCCCCCTGACAGGGCCCGCTATGGCTACACCTTC | CAWSPPDRARYGYTF | TRBJ1-2 | TRBV30 | TRBD1 | -
TGCGCCAGCAGCTTGGCGGACAGGGGGAGCACAGATACGCAGTATTTT | CASSLADRGSTDTQYF | TRBJ2-3 | TRBV5-1 | TRBD1 | -
TGTGCCTGGAGTGTACGGGGGTACACTGAGGCTTTCTTT | CAWSVRGYTEAFF | TRBJ1-1 | TRBV30 | - | -
TGTGCCAGCAGCGTCCAAGACAACCAACCCTGGGAGACCCAGTACTTC | CASSVQDNQPWETQYF | TRBJ2-5 | TRBV9 | - | -
TGTGCCAGCAGCCGACAGGGGTCCGGGGAGCTGTTTTTT | CASSRQGSGELFF | TRBJ2-2 | TRBV14 | TRBD1 | few
TGCGCCAGCAGTCTCTACAGGGGGCTTTGTGGCTACACCTTC | CASSLYRGLCGYTF | TRBJ1-2 | TRBV23-1 | TRBD1 | -
TGCAGCGTTGGCGGGACAAGAGGCACTGAAGCTTTCTTT | CSVGGTRGTEAFF | TRBJ1-1 | TRBV29-1 | - | few
TGCAGCCCCCCAGGGGAGGCTGGGGCCAACGTCCTGACTTTC | CSPPGEAGANVLTF | TRBJ2-6 | TRBV29-1 | - | -
TGCGCCAGCAGCCAAGATCTGGGGGCTAATGAAAAACTGTTTTTT | CASSQDLGANEKLFF | TRBJ1-4 | TRBV4-3 | - | -
TGCGCCAGCAGCTCTGGGACAGGGGGATTTAACACTGAAGCTTTCTTT | CASSSGTGGFNTEAFF | TRBJ1-1 | TRBV5-1 | TRBD1 | few
TGCAGCGGGATCCACACCGGGGAGCTGTTTTTT | CSGIHTGELFF | TRBJ2-2 | TRBV29-1 | - | once
TGCAGCGCCGCCCGGGACAGAGGCACAGATACGCAGTATTTT | CSAARDRGTDTQYF | TRBJ2-3 | TRBV29-1 | TRBD1 | few
TGCGCCAGCAGCCTCGGACTAGCGGGGAACACCGGGGAGCTGTTTTTT | CASSLGLAGNTGELFF | TRBJ2-2 | TRBV4-3 | TRBD2 | few
TGCGCCAGCAGCACAGAAGGACACTCCAATCAGCCCCAGCATTTT | CASSTEGHSNQPQHF | TRBJ1-5 | TRBV5-1 | - | -
TGCAGCGTTATGGTCGACCTATACAATGAGCAGTTCTTC | CSVMVDLYNEQFF | TRBJ2-1 | TRBV29-1 | - | -
TGTGCCAGCAGCGTAGGGGCCTTGTTCTACGAGCAGTACTTC | CASSVGALFYEQYF | TRBJ2-7 | TRBV9 | - | -
TGTGCCAGCAGCCGTTCCTCTGGTGGCTACACCTTC | CASSRSSGGYTF | TRBJ1-2 | TRBV7-2 | - | -
TGTGCCATCAGTGAGGAGGATAATCAGCCCCAGCATTTT | CAISEEDNQPQHF | TRBJ1-5 | TRBV10-3 | - | few
TGCAGCGGGGGAGCATCACATAACACTGAAACTTTCTTT | CSGGASHNTETFF | TRBJ1-1 | TRBV29-1 | - | -